This TCR beta chain was recovered during a study of beta chain features in type 1 diabetes. Concerning this clone itself: The antigen is undetermined.

Study results and caveats: All four CD4+ subsets from Type 1 diabetes patients carried moderately but significantly shorter TCRB CDR3s.

Trimming took off 3 bases at V and 2 bases at J, with 10 bases between the two ends. CDR1 and CDR2 from the germline V gene are SEHNR and FQNEAQ (reference sequence). This CDR3 has 15 amino acids. The investigators reverse transcribed all of the isolated RNA, so they sequenced expressed TCRB transcripts. The table came from immunoSEQ multiplex PCR; TCRdb's copy has only in-frame clones and leaves some out. The table includes 300,000 to 350,000 clones, 13% detected once. The gene calls are TRBV7-9 and TRBJ2-2, with D maybe TRBD2 (5 bases). The receptor was derived from a woman between 18 and 30 years old with type 1 diabetes. Sequenced material: naive CD4+ T cells from blood. The CDR3: CASSFARVNTGELFF. The CDR3 bases are TGTGCCAGCAGCTTCGCGAGGGTAAACACCGGGGAGCTGTTTTTT.